The sample holds a few counts of the clone carrying this T cell receptor beta chain. The antigen remains undetermined. As every portion of the isolated RNA was reverse transcribed, the sequencing read expressed TCRB transcripts. TCRdb's table, derived via immunoSEQ multiplex PCR, lists solely in-frame clones and lacks some. The data hold about 230,000 clones, with over 8.5% observed a single time. This sample was taken from a study of beta chain features in type 1 diabetes. General study findings and limits: Patients with type 1 diabetes carried fewer insertions and had more deletions at their VDJ junctions.

Trimming cost V 7 bases and J 2 bases, with 13 bases left between them. The CDR3 contains 14 residues. Germline V gene lookup returns CDR1 MNHNS and CDR2 SASEGT. This sequence was found in a woman younger than 35 in good health. Material for sequencing was naive CD4+ T cells from blood. The chain combines TRBV6-1 with TRBJ2-3; a possible D gene is TRBD2 (6 bases). CDR3 amino acids: CASNSGLSTDTQYF. The CDR3 nucleotides are TGTGCCAGCAATTCGGGACTTTCCACAGATACGCAGTATTTT.